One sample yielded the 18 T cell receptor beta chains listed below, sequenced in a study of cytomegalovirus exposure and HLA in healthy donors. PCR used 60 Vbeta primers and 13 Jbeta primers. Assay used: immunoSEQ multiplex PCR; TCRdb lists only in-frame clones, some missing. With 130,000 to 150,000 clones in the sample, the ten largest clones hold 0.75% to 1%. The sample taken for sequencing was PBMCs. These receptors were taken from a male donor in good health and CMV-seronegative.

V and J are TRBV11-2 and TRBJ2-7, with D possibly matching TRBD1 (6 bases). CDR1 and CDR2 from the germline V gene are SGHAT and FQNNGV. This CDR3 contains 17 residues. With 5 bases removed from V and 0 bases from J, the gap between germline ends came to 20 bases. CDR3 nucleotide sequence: TGTGCCAGCAGCCTAGCCCGGCAGGGGCCAATCTCCTACGAGCAGTACTTC. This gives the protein CASSLARQGPISYEQYF.

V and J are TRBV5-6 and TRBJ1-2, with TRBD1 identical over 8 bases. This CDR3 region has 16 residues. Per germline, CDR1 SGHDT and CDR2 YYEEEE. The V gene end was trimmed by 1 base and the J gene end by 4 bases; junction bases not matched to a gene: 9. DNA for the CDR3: TGTGCCAGCAGCTTGTTGGGAGGACAGGGCCTCTATGGCTACACCTTC. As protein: CASSLLGGQGLYGYTF.

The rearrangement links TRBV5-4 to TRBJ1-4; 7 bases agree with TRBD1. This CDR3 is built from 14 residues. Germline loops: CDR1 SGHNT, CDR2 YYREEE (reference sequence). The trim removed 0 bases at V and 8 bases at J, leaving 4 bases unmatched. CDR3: CASSLGQGVEKLFF. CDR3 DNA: TGTGCCAGCAGCTTGGGACAGGGAGTCGAAAAACTGTTTTTT.

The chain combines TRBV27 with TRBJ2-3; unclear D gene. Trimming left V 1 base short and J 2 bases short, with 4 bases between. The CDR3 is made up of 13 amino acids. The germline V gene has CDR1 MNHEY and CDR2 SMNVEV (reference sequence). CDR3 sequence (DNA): TGTGCCAGCAGTTTATTACTCACAGATACGCAGTATTTT. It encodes CASSLLLTDTQYF.

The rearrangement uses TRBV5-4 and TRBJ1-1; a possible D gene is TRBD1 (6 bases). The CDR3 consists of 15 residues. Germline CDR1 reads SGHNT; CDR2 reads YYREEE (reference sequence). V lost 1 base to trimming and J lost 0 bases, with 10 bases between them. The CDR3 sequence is CASSLSGVMNTEAFF. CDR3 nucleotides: TGTGCCAGCAGCTTGTCAGGGGTTATGAACACTGAAGCTTTCTTT.

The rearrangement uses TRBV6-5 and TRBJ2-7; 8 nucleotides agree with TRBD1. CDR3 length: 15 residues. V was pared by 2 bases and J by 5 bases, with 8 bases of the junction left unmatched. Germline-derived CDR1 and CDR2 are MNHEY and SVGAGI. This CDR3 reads CASSYARGPKDEQYF. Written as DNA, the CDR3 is TGTGCCAGCAGTTACGCCAGGGGGCCAAAAGACGAGCAGTACTTC.

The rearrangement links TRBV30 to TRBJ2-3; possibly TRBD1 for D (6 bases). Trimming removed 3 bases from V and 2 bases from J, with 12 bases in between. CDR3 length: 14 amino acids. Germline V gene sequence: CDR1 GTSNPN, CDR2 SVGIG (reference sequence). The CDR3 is CAWRPQGNTDTQYF. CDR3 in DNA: TGTGCCTGGAGGCCACAGGGAAACACAGATACGCAGTATTTT.

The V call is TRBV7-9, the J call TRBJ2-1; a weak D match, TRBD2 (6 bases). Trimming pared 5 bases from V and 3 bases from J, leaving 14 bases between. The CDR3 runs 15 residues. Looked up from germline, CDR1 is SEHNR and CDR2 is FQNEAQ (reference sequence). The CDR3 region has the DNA TGTGCCAGCAGCCCCACTCCCGGGAGCTACAATGAGCAGTTCTTC. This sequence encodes CASSPTPGSYNEQFF.

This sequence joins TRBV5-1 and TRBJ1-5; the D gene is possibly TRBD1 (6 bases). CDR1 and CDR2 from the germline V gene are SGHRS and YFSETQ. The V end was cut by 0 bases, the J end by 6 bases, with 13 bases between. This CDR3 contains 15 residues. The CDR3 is CASSLEGGVAQPQHF. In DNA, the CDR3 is TGCGCCAGCAGCTTGGAGGGGGGGGTGGCTCAGCCCCAGCATTTT.

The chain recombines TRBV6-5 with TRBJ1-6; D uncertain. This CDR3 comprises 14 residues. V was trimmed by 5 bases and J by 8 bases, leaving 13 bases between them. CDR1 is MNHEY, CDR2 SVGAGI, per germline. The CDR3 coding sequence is TGTGCCAGCAGTGTACGGGATGGGCATTCACCCCTCCACTTT. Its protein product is CASSVRDGHSPLHF.

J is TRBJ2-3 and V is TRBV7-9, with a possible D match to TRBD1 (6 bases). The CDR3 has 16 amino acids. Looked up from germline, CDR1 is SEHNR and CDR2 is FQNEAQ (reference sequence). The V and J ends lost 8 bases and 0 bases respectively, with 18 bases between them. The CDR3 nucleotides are TGTGCCAGCGTCCCCTTTGGGGGCCCAAGCACAGATACGCAGTATTTT. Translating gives CASVPFGGPSTDTQYF.

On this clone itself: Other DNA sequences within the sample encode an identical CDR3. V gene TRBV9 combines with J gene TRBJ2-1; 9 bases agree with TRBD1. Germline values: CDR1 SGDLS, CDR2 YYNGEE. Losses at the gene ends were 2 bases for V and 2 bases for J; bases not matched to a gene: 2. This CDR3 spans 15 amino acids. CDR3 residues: CASSVGQGAYNEQFF. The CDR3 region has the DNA TGTGCCAGCAGCGTGGGACAGGGAGCCTACAATGAGCAGTTCTTC.

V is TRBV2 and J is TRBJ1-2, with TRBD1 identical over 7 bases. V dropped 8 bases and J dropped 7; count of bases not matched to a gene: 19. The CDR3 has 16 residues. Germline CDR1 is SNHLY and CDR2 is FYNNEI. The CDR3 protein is CASGAGQRFLVGGYTF. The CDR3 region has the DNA TGTGCCAGCGGGGCGGGACAGCGGTTTTTAGTAGGTGGCTACACCTTC.

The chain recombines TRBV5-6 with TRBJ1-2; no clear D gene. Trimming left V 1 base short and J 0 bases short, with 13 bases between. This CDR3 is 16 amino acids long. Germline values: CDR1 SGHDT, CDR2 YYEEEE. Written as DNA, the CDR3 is TGTGCCAGCAGCTTGAGGACTATCTTAGCTAACTATGGCTACACCTTC. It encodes CASSLRTILANYGYTF.

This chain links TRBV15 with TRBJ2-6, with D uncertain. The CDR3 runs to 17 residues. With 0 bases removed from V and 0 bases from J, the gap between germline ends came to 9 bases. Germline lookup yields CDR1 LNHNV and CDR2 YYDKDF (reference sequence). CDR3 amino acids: CATSRDPRISGANVLTF. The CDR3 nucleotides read TGTGCCACCAGCAGAGATCCGAGGATCTCTGGGGCCAACGTCCTGACTTTC.

The CDR3 DNA sequence: TGTGCCAGCTCACCAATGGGACAGGGCTTATCCGAGCAGTACTTC. It yields the protein CASSPMGQGLSEQYF. The V call is TRBV18, the J call TRBJ2-7, with 9 bases matching TRBD1. CDR1 is KGHSH and CDR2 is LQKENI in the germline V gene. The CDR3 consists of 15 residues. The ends lost 2 bases at V and 6 bases at J; junction bases unmatched: 8.

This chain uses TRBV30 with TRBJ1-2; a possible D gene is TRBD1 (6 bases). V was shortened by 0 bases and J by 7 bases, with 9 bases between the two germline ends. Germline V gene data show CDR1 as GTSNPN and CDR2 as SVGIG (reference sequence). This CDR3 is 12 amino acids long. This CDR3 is CAWSVPGVGYTF. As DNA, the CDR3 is TGTGCCTGGAGTGTACCAGGGGTTGGCTACACCTTC.

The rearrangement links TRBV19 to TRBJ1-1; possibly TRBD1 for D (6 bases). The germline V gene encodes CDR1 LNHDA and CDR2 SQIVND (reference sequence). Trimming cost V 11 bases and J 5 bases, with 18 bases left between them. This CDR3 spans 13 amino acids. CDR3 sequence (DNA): TGTGCCTCCAAACCCACAGGGTATACTGAAGCTTTCTTT. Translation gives CASKPTGYTEAFF.